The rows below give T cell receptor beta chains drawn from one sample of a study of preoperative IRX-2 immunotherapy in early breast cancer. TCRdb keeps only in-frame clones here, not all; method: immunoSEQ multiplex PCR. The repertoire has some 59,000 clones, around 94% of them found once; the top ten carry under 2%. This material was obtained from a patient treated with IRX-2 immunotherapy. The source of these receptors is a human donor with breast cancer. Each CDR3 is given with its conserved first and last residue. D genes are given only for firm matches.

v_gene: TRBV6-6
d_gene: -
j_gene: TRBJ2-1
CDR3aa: CASTRGPNEQFF
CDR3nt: TGTGCCAGCACCCGCGGCCCCAATGAGCAGTTCTTC

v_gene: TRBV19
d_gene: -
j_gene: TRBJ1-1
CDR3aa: CASTPAAGYPYTEAFF
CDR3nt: TGTGCCAGTACTCCTGCGGCAGGGTATCCGTACACTGAAGCTTTCTTT

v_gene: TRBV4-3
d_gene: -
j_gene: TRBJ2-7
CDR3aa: CASSQDHVWSQYEQYF
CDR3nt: TGCGCCAGCAGCCAAGATCACGTCTGGAGCCAATACGAGCAGTACTTC

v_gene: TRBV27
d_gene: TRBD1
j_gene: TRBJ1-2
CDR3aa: CASRTRGHGANYGYTF
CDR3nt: TGTGCCAGCAGAACTAGGGGGCATGGAGCTAACTATGGCTACACCTTC

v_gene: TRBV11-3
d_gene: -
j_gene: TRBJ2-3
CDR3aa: CASSPFFSDTQYF
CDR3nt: TGTGCCAGCAGCCCGTTTTTCTCAGATACGCAGTATTTT

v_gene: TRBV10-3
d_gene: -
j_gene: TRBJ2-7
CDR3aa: CAIRKTGPFPYEQYF
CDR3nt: TGTGCCATCAGGAAGACCGGGCCGTTCCCCTACGAGCAGTACTTC

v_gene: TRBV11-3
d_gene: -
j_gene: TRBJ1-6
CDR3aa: CAPAGIGSSPLHF
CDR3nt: TGTGCCCCAGCAGGTATAGGGTCTTCACCCCTCCACTTT

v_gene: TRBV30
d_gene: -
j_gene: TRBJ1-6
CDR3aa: CARDEGTPTSPLHF
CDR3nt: TGTGCCCGGGACGAAGGGACCCCCACGTCACCCCTCCACTTT

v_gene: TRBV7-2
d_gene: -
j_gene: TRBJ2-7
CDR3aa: CASSLYSPDLLVSYEQYF
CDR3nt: TGTGCCAGCAGCTTATATTCCCCCGACTTGCTAGTCTCCTACGAGCAGTACTTC

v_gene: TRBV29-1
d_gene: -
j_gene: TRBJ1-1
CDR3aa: CSVVTGEVFF
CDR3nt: TGCAGCGTTGTTACGGGTGAGGTTTTCTTT

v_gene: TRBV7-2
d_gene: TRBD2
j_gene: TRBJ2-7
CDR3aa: CASSPSGASGEQYF
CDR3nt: TGTGCCAGCAGCCCGAGCGGGGCCTCTGGCGAGCAGTACTTC

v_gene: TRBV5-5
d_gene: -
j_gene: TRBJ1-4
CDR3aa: CASSREPDSRNEKLFF
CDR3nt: TGTGCCAGCAGCCGAGAACCGGACAGTAGAAATGAAAAACTGTTTTTT

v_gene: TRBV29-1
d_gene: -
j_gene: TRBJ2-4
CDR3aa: CSVWGDGNIQYF
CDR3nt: TGCAGCGTTTGGGGTGATGGGAACATTCAGTACTTC